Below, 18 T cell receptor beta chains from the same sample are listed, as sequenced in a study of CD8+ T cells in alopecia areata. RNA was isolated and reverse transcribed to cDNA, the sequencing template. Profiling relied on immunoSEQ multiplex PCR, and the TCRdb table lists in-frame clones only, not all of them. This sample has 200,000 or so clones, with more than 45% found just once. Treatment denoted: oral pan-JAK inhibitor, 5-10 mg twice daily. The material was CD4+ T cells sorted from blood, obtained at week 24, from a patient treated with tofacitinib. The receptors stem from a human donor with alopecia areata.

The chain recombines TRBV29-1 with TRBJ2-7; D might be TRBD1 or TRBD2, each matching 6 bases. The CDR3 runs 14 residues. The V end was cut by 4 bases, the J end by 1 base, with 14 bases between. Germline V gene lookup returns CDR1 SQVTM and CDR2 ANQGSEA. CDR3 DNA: TGCAGCGTTGTGGGACTCACAGGGTCCTACGAGCAGTACTTC. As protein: CSVVGLTGSYEQYF.

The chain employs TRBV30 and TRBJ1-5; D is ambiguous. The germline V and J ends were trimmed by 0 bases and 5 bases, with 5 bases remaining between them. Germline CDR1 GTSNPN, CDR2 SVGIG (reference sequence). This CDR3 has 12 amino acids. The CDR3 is CAWSVPDQPQHF. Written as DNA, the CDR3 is TGTGCCTGGAGTGTACCCGATCAGCCCCAGCATTTT. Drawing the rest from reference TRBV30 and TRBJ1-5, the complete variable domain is SQTIHQWPATLVQPVGSPLSLECTVEGTSNPNLYWYRQAAGRGLQLLFYSVGIGQISSEVPQNLSASRPQDRQFILSSKKLLLSDSGFYLCAWSVPDQPQHFGDGTRLSIL.

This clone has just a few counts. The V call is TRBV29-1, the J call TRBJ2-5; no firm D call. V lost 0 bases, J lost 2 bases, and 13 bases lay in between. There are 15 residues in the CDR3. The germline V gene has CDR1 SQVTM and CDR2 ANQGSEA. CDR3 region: CSVEDEFPAQETQYF. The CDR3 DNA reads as TGCAGCGTTGAAGATGAGTTTCCAGCTCAAGAGACCCAGTACTTC.

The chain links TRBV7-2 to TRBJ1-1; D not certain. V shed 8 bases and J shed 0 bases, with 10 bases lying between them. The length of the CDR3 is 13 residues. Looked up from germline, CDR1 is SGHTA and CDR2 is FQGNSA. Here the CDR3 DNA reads TGTGCCAGCGGAGGGTACATGAACACTGAAGCTTTCTTT. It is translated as CASGGYMNTEAFF. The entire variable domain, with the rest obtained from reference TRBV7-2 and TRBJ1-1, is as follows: GAGVSQSPSNKVTEKGKDVELRCDPISGHTALYWYRQSLGQGLEFLIYFQGNSAPDKSGLPSDRFSAERTGGSVSTLTIQRTQQEDSAVYLCASGGYMNTEAFFGQGTRLTVV.

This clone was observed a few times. In DNA form, the CDR3 reads TGTGCCAGCAGCCCCCGGACTAGACAAAACATTCAGTACTTC. Translation gives CASSPRTRQNIQYF. The chain recombines TRBV13 with TRBJ2-4; TRBD2 matches at 7 bases. The CDR3 is 14 residues long. Germline assignment: CDR1 PRHDT and CDR2 FYEKMQ (reference sequence). V was pared by 5 bases and J by 5 bases, with 6 bases of the junction left unmatched.

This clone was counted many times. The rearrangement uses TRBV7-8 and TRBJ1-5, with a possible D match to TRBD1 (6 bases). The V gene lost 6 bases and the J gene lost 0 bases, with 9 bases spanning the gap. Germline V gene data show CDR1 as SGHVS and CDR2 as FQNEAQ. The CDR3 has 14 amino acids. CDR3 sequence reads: CASRLGASNQPQHF. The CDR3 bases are TGTGCCAGCAGACTGGGGGCTAGCAATCAGCCCCAGCATTTT.

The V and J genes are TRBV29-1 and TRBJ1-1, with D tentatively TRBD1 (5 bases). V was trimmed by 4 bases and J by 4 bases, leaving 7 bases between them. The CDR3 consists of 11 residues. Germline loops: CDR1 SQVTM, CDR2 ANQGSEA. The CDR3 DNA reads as TGCAGCGTTGGAGGGGTCACTGAAGCTTTCTTT. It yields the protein CSVGGVTEAFF.

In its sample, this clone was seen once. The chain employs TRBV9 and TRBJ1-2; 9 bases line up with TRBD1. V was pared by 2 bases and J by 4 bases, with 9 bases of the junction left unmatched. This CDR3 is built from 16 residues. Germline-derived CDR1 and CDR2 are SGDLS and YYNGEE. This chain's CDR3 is CASSVRDRATSYGYTF. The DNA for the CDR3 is TGTGCCAGCAGCGTCCGGGACAGGGCGACGAGCTATGGCTACACCTTC.

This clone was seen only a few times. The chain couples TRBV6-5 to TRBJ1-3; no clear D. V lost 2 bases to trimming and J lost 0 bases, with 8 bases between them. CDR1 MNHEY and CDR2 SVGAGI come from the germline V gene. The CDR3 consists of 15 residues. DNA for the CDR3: TGTGCCAGCAGTTACGGGGAGAGCTCTGGAAACACCATATATTTT. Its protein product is CASSYGESSGNTIYF.

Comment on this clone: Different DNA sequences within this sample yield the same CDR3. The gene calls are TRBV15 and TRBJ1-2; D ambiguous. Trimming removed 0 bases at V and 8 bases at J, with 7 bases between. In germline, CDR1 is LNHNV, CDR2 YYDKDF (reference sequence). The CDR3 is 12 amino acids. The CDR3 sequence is CATSRDSYGYTF. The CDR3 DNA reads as TGTGCCACCAGCAGAGACAGTTACGGCTACACCTTC.

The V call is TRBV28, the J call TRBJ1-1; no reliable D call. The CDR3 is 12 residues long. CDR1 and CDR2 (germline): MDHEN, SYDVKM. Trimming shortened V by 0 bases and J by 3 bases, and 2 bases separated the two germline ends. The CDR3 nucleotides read TGTGCCAGCAGTTTATGGGACACTGAAGCTTTCTTT. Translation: CASSLWDTEAFF.

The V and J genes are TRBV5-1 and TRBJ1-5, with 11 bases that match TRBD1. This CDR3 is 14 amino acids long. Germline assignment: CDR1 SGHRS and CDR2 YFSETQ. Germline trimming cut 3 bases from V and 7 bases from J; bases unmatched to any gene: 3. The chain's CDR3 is CASSSGQGDQPQHF. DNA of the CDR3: TGCGCCAGCAGCTCGGGACAGGGGGACCAGCCCCAGCATTTT.

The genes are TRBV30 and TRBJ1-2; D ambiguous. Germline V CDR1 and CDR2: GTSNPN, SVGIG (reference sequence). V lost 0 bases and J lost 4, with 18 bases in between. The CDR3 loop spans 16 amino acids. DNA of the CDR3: TGTGCCTGGAGTGTTCTTGGGCAGGCCGGATTCTATGGCTACACCTTC. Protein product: CAWSVLGQAGFYGYTF.

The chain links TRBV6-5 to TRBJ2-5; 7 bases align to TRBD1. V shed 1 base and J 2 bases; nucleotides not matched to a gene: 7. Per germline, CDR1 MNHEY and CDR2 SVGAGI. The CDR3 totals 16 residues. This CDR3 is CASSYLGGGPQETQYF. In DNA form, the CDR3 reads TGTGCCAGCAGTTACTTAGGGGGCGGTCCTCAAGAGACCCAGTACTTC.

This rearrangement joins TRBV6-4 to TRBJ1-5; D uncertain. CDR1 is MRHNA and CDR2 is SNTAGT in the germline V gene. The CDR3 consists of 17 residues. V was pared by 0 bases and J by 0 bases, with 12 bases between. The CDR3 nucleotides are TGTGCCAGCAGTGACTCCGGAACAATCTATAGCAATCAGCCCCAGCATTTT. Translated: CASSDSGTIYSNQPQHF.

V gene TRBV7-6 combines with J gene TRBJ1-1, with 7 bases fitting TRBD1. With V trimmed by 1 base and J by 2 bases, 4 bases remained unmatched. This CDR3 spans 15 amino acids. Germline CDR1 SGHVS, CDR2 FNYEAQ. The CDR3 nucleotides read TGTGCCAGCAGCTTAGACAGGGGCGGCAACACTGAAGCTTTCTTT. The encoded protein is CASSLDRGGNTEAFF.

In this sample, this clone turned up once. The CDR3 sequence is CASSLGGTTEAFF. The CDR3 DNA sequence: TGTGCCAGCAGCTTGGGGGGGACCACTGAAGCTTTCTTT. The rearrangement links TRBV7-2 to TRBJ1-1; TRBD1 is a possible D gene (5 bases). The CDR3 totals 13 residues. CDR1 is SGHTA, CDR2 FQGNSA, per germline. Trimming stripped 3 bases from V and 4 bases from J, with 9 bases between.

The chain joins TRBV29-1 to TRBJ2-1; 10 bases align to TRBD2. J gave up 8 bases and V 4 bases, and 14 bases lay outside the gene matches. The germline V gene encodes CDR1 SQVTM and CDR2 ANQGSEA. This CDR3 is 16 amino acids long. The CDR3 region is CSVGLISTSGTDEQFF. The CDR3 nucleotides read TGCAGCGTTGGTTTGATATCTACTAGCGGGACCGATGAGCAGTTCTTC.